This T cell receptor (beta chain) was obtained from a study of T cell repertoires in cytomegalovirus infection. Overall study context: HLA-B-restricted CMV epitopes that are well studied, plus recently identified HLA-C-restricted ones, were used by the study. Study outcomes and limitations: The ex vivo response showed dominance by HLA-C-restricted CMV-specific TCR beta clonotypes.

As for this clonotype: Its matching antigen is unknown.

Via MiXCR, TCRdb re-called the reads, giving one row per CDR3 protein. The table has 700,000 to 900,000 distinct CDR3 sequences, roughly 28% seen once. Germline lookup yields CDR1 MNHEY and CDR2 SVGEGT. This CDR3 is built from 14 residues. With 2 bases removed from V and 2 bases from J, the gap between germline ends came to 10 bases. The V gene is TRBV6-2 or TRBV6-3, the J gene TRBJ2-7; a possible D gene is TRBD2 (5 bases). The sample in question was cultured CD8+ T cells from PBMCs, obtained from culture after CMV antigen stimulation. The clonotype originates from a human donor in good health (CMV status not recorded). Some clones in this sample may be carry-over from other donors' samples. The CDR3 nucleotides read TGTGCCAGCAGTTACGCGGGTCTAACCTACGAGCAGTACGTC. It yields the protein CASSYAGLTYEQYV.